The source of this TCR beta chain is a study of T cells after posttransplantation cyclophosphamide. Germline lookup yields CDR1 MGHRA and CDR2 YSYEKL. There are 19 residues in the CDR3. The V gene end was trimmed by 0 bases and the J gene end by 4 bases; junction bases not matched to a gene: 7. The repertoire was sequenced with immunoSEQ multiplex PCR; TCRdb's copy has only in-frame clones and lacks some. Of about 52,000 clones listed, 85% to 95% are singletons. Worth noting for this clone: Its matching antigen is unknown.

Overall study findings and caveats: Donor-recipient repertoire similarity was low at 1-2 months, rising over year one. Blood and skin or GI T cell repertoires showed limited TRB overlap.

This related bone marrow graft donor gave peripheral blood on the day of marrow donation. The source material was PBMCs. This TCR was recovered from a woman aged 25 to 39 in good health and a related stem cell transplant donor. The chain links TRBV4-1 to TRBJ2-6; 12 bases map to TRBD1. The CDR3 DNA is TGCGCCAGCAGCCAAGATCGGGGACAGGGGGCGGTGGGGGCCAACGTCCTGACTTTC. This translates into CASSQDRGQGAVGANVLTF.